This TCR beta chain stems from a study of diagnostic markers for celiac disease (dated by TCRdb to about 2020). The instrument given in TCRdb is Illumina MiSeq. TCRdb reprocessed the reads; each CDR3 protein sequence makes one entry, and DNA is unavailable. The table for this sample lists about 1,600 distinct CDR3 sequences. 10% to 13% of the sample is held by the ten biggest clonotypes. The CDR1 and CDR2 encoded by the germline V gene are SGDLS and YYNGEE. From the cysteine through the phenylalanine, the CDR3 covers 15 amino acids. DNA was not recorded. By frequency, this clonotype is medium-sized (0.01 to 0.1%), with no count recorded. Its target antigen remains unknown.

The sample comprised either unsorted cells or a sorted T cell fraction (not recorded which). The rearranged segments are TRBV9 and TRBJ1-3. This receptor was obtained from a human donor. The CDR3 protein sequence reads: CASSVGAGTGNTIYF.